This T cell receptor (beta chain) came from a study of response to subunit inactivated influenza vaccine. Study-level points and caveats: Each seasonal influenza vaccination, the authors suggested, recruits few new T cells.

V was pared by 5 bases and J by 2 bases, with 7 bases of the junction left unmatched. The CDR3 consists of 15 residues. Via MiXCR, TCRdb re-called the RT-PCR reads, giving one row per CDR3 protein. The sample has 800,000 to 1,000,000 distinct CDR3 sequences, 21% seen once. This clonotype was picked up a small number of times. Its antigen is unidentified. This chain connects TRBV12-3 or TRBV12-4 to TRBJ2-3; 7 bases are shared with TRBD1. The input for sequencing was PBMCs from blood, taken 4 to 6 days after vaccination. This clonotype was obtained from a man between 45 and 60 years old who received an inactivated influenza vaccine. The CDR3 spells CASSLGTAYTDTQYF. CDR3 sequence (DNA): TGTGCCAGCAGTCTAGGGACAGCCTACACAGATACGCAGTATTTT.